This T cell receptor (beta chain) was sequenced during a study of T cells in Graves' hyperthyroidism and ophthalmopathy. The V segment lost 6 bases and the J segment 3 bases; nucleotides outside the gene matches: 4. Germline CDR1 reads DFQATT; CDR2 reads SNEGSKA (reference sequence). CDR3 size: 12 residues. These patients, aged 18 to 65, had recently diagnosed hyperthyroidism lasting under 2 months. Using RNA transcripts as the source, TCR beta CDR3 regions were amplified. Carried out on the TCR CDR3, a first-round RT-PCR used the HTBI primer set. Each CDR3 protein gets one entry after TCRdb re-called the multiplex PCR reads with MiXCR. The sample gives about 400,000 distinct CDR3 sequences, roughly an eighth of which show up once; 9.2% is in the top ten. This clonotype was found many times.

The rearrangement uses TRBV20-1 and TRBJ2-7; 8 nucleotides agree with TRBD1. This receptor was obtained from a woman aged 18-35 years with Graves' hyperthyroidism. Material: blood. The chain's CDR3 is CSAIDRGYEQYF. DNA of the CDR3: TGCAGTGCCATAGACAGGGGCTACGAGCAGTACTTC.